The following is a TCR beta chain sequence with its context. These data come from a study of CDR3 diversity in severe acne. TCRdb reanalysed the PCR reads using MiXCR and keeps one entry per CDR3 protein. The data contain about 84,000 distinct CDR3 sequences, approximately 51% of them seen just once; the ten biggest clones take up 14%. Sequenced material: blood. The sequence was obtained from a male donor in good health, without acne.

The CDR3 region has the DNA TGTGCCAGCACGGCGGGACAGGGAAGTGAAAAACTGTTTTTT. This encodes CASTAGQGSEKLFF. The rearrangement links TRBV6-5 to TRBJ1-4, with 9 bases aligning to TRBD1. This CDR3 region has 14 residues. The junction had 7 bases not matched to a gene; V was cut back by 7 bases and J by 7 bases. CDR1 and CDR2 from the germline V gene are MNHEY and SVGAGI.